This TCR beta chain was recorded in a study of blood T cell repertoires in COVID-19. Data came from immunoSEQ multiplex PCR; TCRdb stores just in-frame clones and leaves some out. The sample consists of around 21,000 clones, roughly 89% of them appearing once. Between the trimmed V and J ends, which lost 4 bases and 1 base, there was a span of 7 bases. The CDR3 loop spans 13 amino acids. CDR1 is SQVTM, CDR2 ANQGSEA, per germline. The sequence was obtained from a woman aged 80 or older with active COVID-19. The rearrangement uses TRBV29-1 and TRBJ2-2, with D perhaps matching TRBD2 (5 bases). The sequenced material came from peripheral blood. CDR3 DNA sequence: TGCAGCGTTGCGGGGAGGAACACCGGGGAGCTGTTTTTT. Translating gives CSVAGRNTGELFF.